This T cell receptor (beta chain) is from a study of blood T cell repertoires in COVID-19. Ages ranged from about 18 to 89 years, with residence in about two dozen US areas. Membership in each cohort depended on participant-reported clinical history. Recovered status applied to Cohort 3 donors who had two consecutive negative PCRs. It also applied to those with clearance or with symptom resolution. This CDR3 is built from 19 residues. V lost 0 bases to trimming and J lost 0 bases, with 17 bases between them. Germline CDR1 LGHDT, CDR2 YNNKEL (reference sequence). The assay was immunoSEQ multiplex PCR, and TCRdb's table has in-frame clones only and misses some. The sample lists around 110,000 clones; roughly 84% were seen once.

The TCR originated in a woman aged 30 to 39 who had recovered from COVID-19. The specimen was PBMCs or T cells enriched from blood (not recorded which). The V gene is TRBV3-1 (or the pseudogene TRBV3-2), the J gene TRBJ1-4; D is possibly TRBD1 (5 bases). CDR3 in DNA: TGTGCCAGCAGCCAAGATACGCGACAGTCTCATGCAACTAATGAAAAACTGTTTTTT. Protein sequence: CASSQDTRQSHATNEKLFF.